These 29 T cell receptor beta chains originate from one sample sequenced in a study of blood T cell repertoires in COVID-19. Produced via immunoSEQ multiplex PCR; TCRdb's table is partial and in-frame only. The data contain approximately 32,000 clones, around 88% of them seen just once; the ten biggest clones take up about 4.9%. Sequencing was carried out using peripheral blood. These receptors all stem from a woman between 65 and 79 years old with active COVID-19.

The rearrangement joins TRBV6-5 to TRBJ1-2; D perhaps matches TRBD1 (5 bases). There are 11 residues in the CDR3. The germline V gene encodes CDR1 MNHEY and CDR2 SVGAGI. V was clipped by 8 bases and J by 8 bases, with 12 bases between them. The CDR3 coding sequence is TGTGCCAGCCGGTTAGGGGTAGGCTACACCTTC. Protein sequence: CASRLGVGYTF.

The V call is TRBV5-6, the J call TRBJ1-2; the D is unclear. The germline gives CDR1 SGHDT, CDR2 YYEEEE. Trimming removed 0 bases from V and 2 bases from J, with 8 bases in between. The CDR3 contains 14 residues. The CDR3: CASSLATSNYGYTF. Here the CDR3 DNA reads TGTGCCAGCAGCTTGGCAACATCCAACTATGGCTACACCTTC. The complete variable domain, with remaining parts taken from reference TRBV5-6 and TRBJ1-2, reads DAGVTQSPTHLIKTRGQQVTLRCSPKSGHDTVSWYQQALGQGPQFIFQYYEEEERQRGNFPDRFSGHQFPNYSSELNVNALLLGDSALYLCASSLATSNYGYTFGSGTRLTVV.

The gene calls are TRBV19 and TRBJ2-5; possible D gene TRBD2, 5 bases. This CDR3 comprises 14 residues. Per germline, CDR1 LNHDA and CDR2 SQIVND (reference sequence). V lost 3 bases and J 0 bases, leaving 8 bases between the germline ends. CDR3 nucleotides: TGTGCCAGTAGTATGGGAGAGAACCAAGAGACCCAGTACTTC. Translating gives CASSMGENQETQYF.

This chain uses TRBV11-3 with TRBJ2-3; TRBD2 matches 11 bases. The CDR3 is 17 amino acids. V was clipped by 0 bases and J by 0 bases; unmatched bases: 2. CDR1 is SGHNT and CDR2 is YENEEA in the germline V gene. The CDR3 nucleotides are TGTGCCAGCAGCTTAGATATAGCGGGGGGGAGCACAGATACGCAGTATTTT. Translating it yields CASSLDIAGGSTDTQYF.

In this sample, this clone is medium-sized. This rearrangement joins TRBV27 to TRBJ1-2, with 7 bases that match TRBD1. J lost 4 bases, V lost 6 bases, and 14 bases had no gene match. Germline CDR1 MNHEY, CDR2 SMNVEV (reference sequence). CDR3 size: 16 residues. CDR3 nucleotides: TGTGCCAGCAGCTCTCAGACAGGGTACGGGGTCTATGGCTACACCTTC. It yields the protein CASSSQTGYGVYGYTF.

J is TRBJ1-1 and V is TRBV4-2, with unresolved D. The germline CDR1 and CDR2 sequences are LGHNA and YNFKEQ. Trimming stripped 2 bases from V and 2 bases from J, with 12 bases between. The CDR3 contains 15 residues. CDR3 DNA: TGTGCCAGCAGCCAAAGTCGGTCCATAAACACTGAAGCTTTCTTT. Its protein is CASSQSRSINTEAFF.

This clone showed up just once. V and J are TRBV6-5 and TRBJ2-3; 8 bases map to TRBD1. The CDR3 covers 15 residues. Germline V gene data show CDR1 as MNHEY and CDR2 as SVGAGI. The junction had 8 bases not matched to a gene; V was cut back by 5 bases and J by 4 bases. CDR3 protein: CASSTGGSAADTQYF. CDR3 DNA sequence: TGTGCCAGCAGTACAGGGGGTTCTGCGGCAGATACGCAGTATTTT.

This chain uses TRBV7-6 with TRBJ2-2; 9 positions match TRBD2. Per germline, CDR1 SGHVS and CDR2 FNYEAQ. The CDR3 loop spans 15 amino acids. With V trimmed by 3 bases and J by 6 bases, 5 bases remained unmatched. CDR3 coding DNA: TGTGCCAGCAGCTTTGGCGGGGGGGTCCCCGGGGAGCTGTTTTTT. This gives the protein CASSFGGGVPGELFF.

This clone was detected once. V gene TRBV27 combines with J gene TRBJ2-7; TRBD2 agrees at 10 bases. Losses at the gene ends were 5 bases for V and 0 bases for J; bases not matched to a gene: 4. CDR1 is MNHEY and CDR2 is SMNVEV in the germline V gene (reference sequence). The CDR3 covers 15 residues. In DNA, the CDR3 is TGTGCCAGCAGTCCGACTAGCGGGTCCTCCTACGAGCAGTACTTC. Residues: CASSPTSGSSYEQYF.

V is TRBV5-1 and J is TRBJ2-7; TRBD1 aligns across 10 bases. The CDR3 length is 15 residues. The germline V gene encodes CDR1 SGHRS and CDR2 YFSETQ. With 4 bases clipped from V and 4 bases from J, the junction kept 8 bases outside the gene matches. The CDR3 bases are TGCGCCAGCAGCACCGACAGGGGGCCAATGTACGAGCAGTACTTC. This translates into CASSTDRGPMYEQYF.

The V and J genes are TRBV7-2 and TRBJ2-1; 7 positions agree with TRBD1. V lost 4 bases to trimming and J lost 4 bases; unmatched junction nucleotides: 4. The CDR3 has 14 residues. The germline V gene has CDR1 SGHTA and CDR2 FQGNSA. The DNA of the CDR3 is TGTGCCAGCAGCTGGGGACAGCAATACAATGAGCAGTTCTTC. Its translation is CASSWGQQYNEQFF.

J is TRBJ2-1 and V is TRBV7-9; 9 bases match TRBD2. Trimming at V came to 6 bases and at J to 4 bases, leaving 10 bases not matched to a gene. In germline, CDR1 is SEHNR, CDR2 FQNEAQ (reference sequence). This CDR3 has 16 amino acids. In nucleotides, the CDR3 is TGTGCCAGCAGTAGGGCGGGACTAGCAGCTTACAATGAGCAGTTCTTC. Encoded protein: CASSRAGLAAYNEQFF.

The chain recombines TRBV7-6 with TRBJ2-1; 7 bases are a match to TRBD2. Germline V gene lookup returns CDR1 SGHVS and CDR2 FNYEAQ. The CDR3 extends over 15 amino acids. J gave up 6 bases and V 1 base, and 6 bases lay outside the gene matches. Here the CDR3 DNA reads TGTGCCAGCAGCTTAGACAGCGGGGTCATCAATGAGCAGTTCTTC. It is translated as CASSLDSGVINEQFF.

J is TRBJ1-2 and V is TRBV27; a weak D match, TRBD1 (5 bases). Germline V gene sequence: CDR1 MNHEY, CDR2 SMNVEV (reference sequence). Trimming took off 3 bases at V and 4 bases at J, with 18 bases between the two ends. The CDR3 runs 16 residues. The CDR3 loop reads CASSLSRGKLFYGYTF. The CDR3 DNA is TGTGCCAGCAGTTTGTCAAGGGGCAAACTTTTCTATGGCTACACCTTC.

The gene calls are TRBV7-2 and TRBJ2-3; TRBD2 is a possible D gene (6 bases). Germline-derived CDR1 and CDR2 are SGHTA and FQGNSA. There are 15 residues in the CDR3. Trimming shortened V by 5 bases and J by 0 bases, and 12 bases separated the two germline ends. CDR3 sequence: CASSLSGTSTDTQYF. Here the CDR3 DNA reads TGTGCCAGCAGCCTCTCCGGGACTAGCACAGATACGCAGTATTTT.

The CDR3 sequence: CASSLTGPTYEQYF. CDR3 sequence (DNA): TGCGCCAGCAGCTTGACAGGCCCTACCTACGAGCAGTACTTC. This chain joins TRBV5-1 and TRBJ2-7; D may be TRBD1 (5 bases). Per the germline V gene, CDR1 is SGHRS and CDR2 is YFSETQ. CDR3 size: 14 residues. Trimming cost V 1 base and J 2 bases, with 10 bases left between them.

The chain uses TRBV5-1 and TRBJ2-7, with no clear D. Trimming left V 4 bases short and J 4 bases short, with 6 bases between. The CDR3 length is 11 residues. Germline-derived CDR1 and CDR2 are SGHRS and YFSETQ. As DNA, the CDR3 is TGCGCCAGCAGCCTAGGATACGAGCAGTACTTC. Protein product: CASSLGYEQYF.

This clone was seen just once. This rearrangement joins TRBV5-4 to TRBJ1-6; TRBD1 is a possible D gene (5 bases). Germline-derived CDR1 and CDR2 are SGHNT and YYREEE (reference sequence). CDR3 length: 16 residues. V lost 4 bases, J lost 6 bases, and 17 bases lay in between. The CDR3, as DNA: TGTGCCAGCAGCCCGGGGGGGGTACAGAGTAATTCACCCCTCCACTTT. As protein: CASSPGGVQSNSPLHF.

This clone was observed once. This rearrangement joins TRBV4-1 to TRBJ2-3; 8 positions match TRBD2. Germline V lookup: CDR1 MGHRA, CDR2 YSYEKL. This CDR3 has 16 amino acids. V shed 3 bases and J 2 bases; nucleotides not matched to a gene: 7. For the CDR3, the DNA is TGCGCCAGCAGCCACCCAGCGGGGGAGCTCACAGATACGCAGTATTTT. It specifies CASSHPAGELTDTQYF.

The rearrangement links TRBV18 to TRBJ2-2; no definite D call. V was clipped by 2 bases and J by 7 bases, with 23 bases between them. CDR1 is KGHSH and CDR2 is LQKENI in the germline V gene. This CDR3 has 18 residues. CDR3 nucleotides: TGTGCCAGCTCACCAAATAGACCAACGAATATAGGCGGCGGGGAGCTGTTTTTT. It is translated as CASSPNRPTNIGGGELFF.

V and J are TRBV19 and TRBJ2-5; 9 bases are shared with TRBD2. V lost 5 bases, J lost 5 bases, and 12 bases stayed unmatched. The CDR3 is 16 residues long. Germline V CDR1 and CDR2: LNHDA, SQIVND (reference sequence). CDR3 protein: CASSRTGGGAVETQYF. CDR3 coding DNA: TGTGCCAGTAGTCGTACGGGCGGGGGGGCCGTTGAGACCCAGTACTTC.

The chain recombines TRBV30 with TRBJ1-3; D is possibly TRBD1 (6 bases). CDR3 size: 12 residues. The V gene lost 6 bases and the J gene lost 2 bases, with 8 bases spanning the gap. CDR1 and CDR2 from the germline V gene are GTSNPN and SVGIG (reference sequence). CDR3 bases: TGTGCCTGCGGGACAACTGGAAACACCATATATTTT. Translation gives CACGTTGNTIYF.

J is TRBJ2-1 and V is TRBV7-8; TRBD1 might be the D (6 bases). The V gene lost 5 bases and the J gene lost 8 bases, with 19 bases spanning the gap. Germline CDR1 is SGHVS and CDR2 is FQNEAQ. This CDR3 comprises 15 residues. CDR3: CASSRTGSVAHEQFF. The CDR3 nucleotides are TGTGCCAGCAGCCGAACAGGGTCGGTTGCTCATGAGCAGTTCTTC.

The chain combines TRBV27 with TRBJ2-3; TRBD2 matches at 13 bases. CDR1 and CDR2 from the germline V gene are MNHEY and SMNVEV (reference sequence). The V gene end was trimmed by 1 base and the J gene end by 6 bases; junction bases not matched to a gene: 10. CDR3 length equals 18 residues. This CDR3 reads CASSLFYSGLAGDDTQYF. CDR3 bases: TGTGCCAGCAGTTTATTTTATTCAGGACTAGCGGGGGATGATACGCAGTATTTT.

V is TRBV3-1 (or the pseudogene TRBV3-2) and J is TRBJ2-3, with 10 bases aligning to TRBD2. CDR1 is LGHDT and CDR2 is YNNKEL in the germline V gene (reference sequence). J was trimmed by 5 bases and V by 4 bases; bases with no gene match: 21. CDR3 length: 20 residues. The CDR3: CASSRPTSQRGGRFEDTQYF. The CDR3 bases are TGTGCCAGCAGCCGCCCCACTTCGCAGCGGGGGGGCAGGTTTGAAGATACGCAGTATTTT.

This chain links TRBV2 with TRBJ2-3; TRBD2 agrees at 9 bases. The germline V gene encodes CDR1 SNHLY and CDR2 FYNNEI. V shed 3 bases, J shed 3 bases, and the junction held 4 bases outside the gene matches. The CDR3 length is 15 residues. This CDR3 reads CASSEASGVTDTQYF. CDR3 DNA sequence: TGTGCCAGCAGTGAGGCTAGCGGGGTTACAGATACGCAGTATTTT.

The chain combines TRBV6-5 with TRBJ1-2, with 8 bases identical to TRBD1. CDR1 and CDR2 from the germline V gene are MNHEY and SVGAGI. There are 15 residues in the CDR3. V lost 6 bases, J lost 7 bases, and 13 bases stayed unmatched. In DNA form, the CDR3 reads TGTGCCAGCAGCGCTGGACAGGGCGGAAGTATTGGCTACACCTTC. Translating it yields CASSAGQGGSIGYTF.

The chain is built from TRBV5-4 and TRBJ1-1, with 12 bases that match TRBD1. The trim removed 3 bases at V and 8 bases at J, leaving 8 bases unmatched. The CDR3 length is 15 residues. Germline CDR1 SGHNT, CDR2 YYREEE (reference sequence). CDR3 in DNA: TGTGCCAGCAGCTCACGGGGACAGGGGGCCATAGAAGCTTTCTTT. Protein product: CASSSRGQGAIEAFF.

V and J are TRBV3-1 (or the pseudogene TRBV3-2) and TRBJ1-3, with D perhaps matching TRBD1 (5 bases). The ends were cut back, 1 base at V and 7 bases at J, with 11 bases in the middle. Germline CDR1 is LGHDT and CDR2 is YNNKEL (reference sequence). This CDR3 contains 14 residues. CDR3 DNA sequence: TGTGCCAGCAGCCAAGCGGGGGTTCGCAACACCATATATTTT. It encodes CASSQAGVRNTIYF.